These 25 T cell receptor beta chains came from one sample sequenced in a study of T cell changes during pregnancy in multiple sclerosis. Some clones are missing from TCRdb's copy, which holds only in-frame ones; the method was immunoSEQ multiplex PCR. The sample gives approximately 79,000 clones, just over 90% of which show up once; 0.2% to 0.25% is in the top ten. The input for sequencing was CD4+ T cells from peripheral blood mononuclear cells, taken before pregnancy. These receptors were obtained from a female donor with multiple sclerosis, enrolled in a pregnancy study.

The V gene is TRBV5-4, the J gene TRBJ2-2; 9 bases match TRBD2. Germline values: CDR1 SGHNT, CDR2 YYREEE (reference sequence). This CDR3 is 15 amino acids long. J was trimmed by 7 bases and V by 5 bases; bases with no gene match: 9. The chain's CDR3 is CASRRGIAGDGELFF. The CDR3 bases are TGTGCCAGCAGGAGGGGGATAGCGGGAGACGGGGAGCTGTTTTTT.

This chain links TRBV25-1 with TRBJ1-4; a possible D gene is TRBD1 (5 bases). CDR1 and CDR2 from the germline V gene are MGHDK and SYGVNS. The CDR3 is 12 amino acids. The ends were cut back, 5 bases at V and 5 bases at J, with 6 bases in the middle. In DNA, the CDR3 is TGTGCCAGCAGTCGGGGGAATGAAAAACTGTTTTTT. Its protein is CASSRGNEKLFF.

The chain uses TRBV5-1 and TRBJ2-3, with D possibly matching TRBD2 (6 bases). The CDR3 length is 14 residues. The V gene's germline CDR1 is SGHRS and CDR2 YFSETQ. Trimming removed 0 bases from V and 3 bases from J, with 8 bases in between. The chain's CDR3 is CASSLGGGTDTQYF. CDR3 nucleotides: TGCGCCAGCAGCTTGGGGGGAGGAACAGATACGCAGTATTTT.

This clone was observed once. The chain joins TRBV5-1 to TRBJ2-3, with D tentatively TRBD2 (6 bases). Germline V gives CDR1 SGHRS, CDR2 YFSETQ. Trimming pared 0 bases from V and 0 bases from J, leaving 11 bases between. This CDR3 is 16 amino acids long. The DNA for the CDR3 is TGCGCCAGCAGCTTGGAGGGGACTTCGAGCACAGATACGCAGTATTTT. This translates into CASSLEGTSSTDTQYF.

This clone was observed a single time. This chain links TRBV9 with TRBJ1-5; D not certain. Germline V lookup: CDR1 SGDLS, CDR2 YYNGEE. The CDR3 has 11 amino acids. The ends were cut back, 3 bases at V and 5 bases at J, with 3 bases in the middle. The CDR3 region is CASSDYQPQHF. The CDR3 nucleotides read TGTGCCAGCAGCGACTATCAGCCCCAGCATTTT.

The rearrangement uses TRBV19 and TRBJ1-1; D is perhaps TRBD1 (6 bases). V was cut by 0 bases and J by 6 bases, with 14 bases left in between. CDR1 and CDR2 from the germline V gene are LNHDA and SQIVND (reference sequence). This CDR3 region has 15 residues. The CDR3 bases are TGTGCCAGTAGTATAGAGCCGGGGGGCTTCGCTGAAGCTTTCTTT. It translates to CASSIEPGGFAEAFF.

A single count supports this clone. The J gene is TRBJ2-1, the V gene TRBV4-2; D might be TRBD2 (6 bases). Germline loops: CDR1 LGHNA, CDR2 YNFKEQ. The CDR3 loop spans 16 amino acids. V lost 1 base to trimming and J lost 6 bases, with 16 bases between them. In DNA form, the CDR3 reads TGTGCCAGCAGCCAAGGCGGACTCAGGGACTCCAATGAGCAGTTCTTC. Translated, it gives CASSQGGLRDSNEQFF.

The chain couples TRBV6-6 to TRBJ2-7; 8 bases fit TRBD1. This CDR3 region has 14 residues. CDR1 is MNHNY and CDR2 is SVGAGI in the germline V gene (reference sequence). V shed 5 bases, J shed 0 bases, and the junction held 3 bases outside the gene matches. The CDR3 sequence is CASSAGQVSYEQYF. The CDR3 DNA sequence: TGTGCCAGCAGTGCGGGACAGGTCTCCTACGAGCAGTACTTC.

As DNA, the CDR3 is TGTGCCAGCTCCAAGGGGGATGGAGAGACCCAGTACTTC. Its protein is CASSKGDGETQYF. The chain combines TRBV18 with TRBJ2-5, with D tentatively TRBD1 (6 bases). The CDR3 has 13 amino acids. Germline CDR1 is KGHSH and CDR2 is LQKENI. Trimming took 6 bases from V and 4 from J, leaving 12 bases between them.

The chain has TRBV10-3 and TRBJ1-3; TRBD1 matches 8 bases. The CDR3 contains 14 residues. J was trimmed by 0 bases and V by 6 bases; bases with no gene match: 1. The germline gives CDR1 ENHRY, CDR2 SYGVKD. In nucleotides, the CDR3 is TGTGCCATCAGGGACAGGGACTCTGGAAACACCATATATTTT. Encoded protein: CAIRDRDSGNTIYF.

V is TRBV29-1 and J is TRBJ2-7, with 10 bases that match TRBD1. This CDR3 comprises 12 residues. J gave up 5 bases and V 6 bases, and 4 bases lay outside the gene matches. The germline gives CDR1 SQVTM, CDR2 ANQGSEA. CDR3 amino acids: CSVGTGVHEQYF. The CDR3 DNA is TGCAGCGTCGGGACAGGGGTACACGAGCAGTACTTC.

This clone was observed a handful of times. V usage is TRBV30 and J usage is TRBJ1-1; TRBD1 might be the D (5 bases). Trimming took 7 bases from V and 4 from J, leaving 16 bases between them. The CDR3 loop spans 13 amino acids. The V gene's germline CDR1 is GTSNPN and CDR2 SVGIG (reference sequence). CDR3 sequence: CAYWRGGSTEAFF. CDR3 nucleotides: TGTGCCTACTGGAGGGGAGGGAGCACTGAAGCTTTCTTT.

CDR3 nucleotides: TGTGCCAGTAGTCCTCAGACAGCCTTCTATGGCTACACCTTC. Translated: CASSPQTAFYGYTF. The chain employs TRBV19 and TRBJ1-2; D may be TRBD1 (5 bases). This CDR3 has 14 residues. Trimming stripped 5 bases from V and 4 bases from J, with 14 bases between. The germline V gene has CDR1 LNHDA and CDR2 SQIVND (reference sequence).

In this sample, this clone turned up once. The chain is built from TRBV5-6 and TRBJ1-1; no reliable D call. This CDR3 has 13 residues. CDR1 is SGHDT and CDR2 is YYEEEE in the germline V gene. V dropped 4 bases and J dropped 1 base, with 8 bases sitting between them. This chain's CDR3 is CASSQNRNTEAFF. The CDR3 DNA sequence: TGTGCCAGCAGCCAAAACAGGAACACTGAAGCTTTCTTT.

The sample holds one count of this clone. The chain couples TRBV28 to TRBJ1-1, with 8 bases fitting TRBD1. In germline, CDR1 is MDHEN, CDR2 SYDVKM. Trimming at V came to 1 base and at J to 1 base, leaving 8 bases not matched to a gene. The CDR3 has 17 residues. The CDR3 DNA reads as TGTGCCAGCAGTTTATTAGGCAGGGGGCGCGGGAACACTGAAGCTTTCTTT. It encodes CASSLLGRGRGNTEAFF.

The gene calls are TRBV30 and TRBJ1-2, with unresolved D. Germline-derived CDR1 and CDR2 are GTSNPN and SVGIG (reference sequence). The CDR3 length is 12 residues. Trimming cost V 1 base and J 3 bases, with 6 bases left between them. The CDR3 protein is CAWSGQDYGYTF. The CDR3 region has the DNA TGTGCCTGGAGTGGGCAGGACTATGGCTACACCTTC.

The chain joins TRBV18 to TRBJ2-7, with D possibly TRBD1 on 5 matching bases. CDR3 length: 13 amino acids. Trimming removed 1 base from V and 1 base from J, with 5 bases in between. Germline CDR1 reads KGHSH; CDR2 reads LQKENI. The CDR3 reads CASSPRTSYEQYF. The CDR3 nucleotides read TGTGCCAGCTCACCACGGACATCCTACGAGCAGTACTTC.

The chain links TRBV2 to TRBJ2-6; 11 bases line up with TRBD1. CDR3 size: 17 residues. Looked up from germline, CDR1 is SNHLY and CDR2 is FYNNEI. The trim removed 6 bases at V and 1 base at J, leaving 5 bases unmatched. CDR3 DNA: TGTGCCAGCAGGGGACAGGGGGGGGCATCTGGGGCCAACGTCCTGACTTTC. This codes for CASRGQGGASGANVLTF.

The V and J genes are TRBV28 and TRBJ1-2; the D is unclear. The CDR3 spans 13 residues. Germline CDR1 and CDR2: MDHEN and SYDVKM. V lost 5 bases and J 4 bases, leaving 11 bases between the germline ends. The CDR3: CASSATAIYGYTF. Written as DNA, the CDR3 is TGTGCCAGCAGTGCCACAGCCATCTATGGCTACACCTTC.

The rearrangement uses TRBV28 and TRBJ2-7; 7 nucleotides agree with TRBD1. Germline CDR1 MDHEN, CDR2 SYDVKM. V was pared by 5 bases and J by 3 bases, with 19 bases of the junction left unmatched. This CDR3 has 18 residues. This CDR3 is CASSTYWTGAVEIYEQYF. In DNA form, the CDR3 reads TGTGCCAGCAGTACATACTGGACAGGAGCCGTCGAAATCTACGAGCAGTACTTC.

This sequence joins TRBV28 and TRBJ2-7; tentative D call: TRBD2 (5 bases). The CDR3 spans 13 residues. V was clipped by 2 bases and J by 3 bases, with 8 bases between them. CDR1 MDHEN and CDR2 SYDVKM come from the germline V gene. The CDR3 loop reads CASSLLGVYEQYF. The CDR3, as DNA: TGTGCCAGCAGTTTACTCGGGGTCTACGAGCAGTACTTC.

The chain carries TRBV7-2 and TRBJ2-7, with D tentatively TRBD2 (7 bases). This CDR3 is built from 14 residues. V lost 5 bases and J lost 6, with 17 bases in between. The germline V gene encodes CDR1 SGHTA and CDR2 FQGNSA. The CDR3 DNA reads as TGTGCCAGCAGCCGTTGGGTTCGGGGGGCCGAGCAGTACTTC. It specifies CASSRWVRGAEQYF.

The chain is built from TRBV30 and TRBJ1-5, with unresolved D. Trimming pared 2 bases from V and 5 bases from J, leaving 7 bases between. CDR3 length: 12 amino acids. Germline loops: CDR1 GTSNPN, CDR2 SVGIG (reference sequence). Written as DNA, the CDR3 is TGTGCCTGGAGTACTGAAGATCAGCCCCAGCATTTT. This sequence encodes CAWSTEDQPQHF.

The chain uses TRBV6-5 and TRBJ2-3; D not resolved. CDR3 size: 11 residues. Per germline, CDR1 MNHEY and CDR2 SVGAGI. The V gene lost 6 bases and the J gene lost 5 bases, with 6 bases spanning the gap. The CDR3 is CASSRQDTQYF. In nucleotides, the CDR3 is TGTGCCAGCAGCCGACAAGATACGCAGTATTTT.

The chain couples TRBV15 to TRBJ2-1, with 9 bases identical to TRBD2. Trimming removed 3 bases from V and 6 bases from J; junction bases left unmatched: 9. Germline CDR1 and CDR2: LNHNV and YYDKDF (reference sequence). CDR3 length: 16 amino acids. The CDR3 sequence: CATSRGWGGRANEQFF. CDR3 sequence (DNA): TGTGCCACCAGCAGGGGTTGGGGCGGGAGGGCCAATGAGCAGTTCTTC. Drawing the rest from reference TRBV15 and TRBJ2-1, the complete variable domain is DAMVIQNPRYQVTQFGKPVTLSCSQTLNHNVMYWYQQKSSQAPKLLFHYYDKDFNNEADTPDNFQSRRPNTSFCFLDIRSPGLGDTAMYLCATSRGWGGRANEQFFGPGTRLTVL.